One sample yielded the 18 T cell receptor beta chains listed below, sequenced in a study of human T cells and chemical hapten exposure (dated by TCRdb to the early 2020s). The protocol used for the library was RACE. The data were produced on a NextSeq 500. TCRdb reprocessed the public reads (quality trimming at Q25 with fastp, clone calling with MiXCR) and kept in-frame beta chains. Identical CDR3 protein sequences are pooled into one entry, listed with their most common genes and DNA. Within this sample are fewer than 65,000 distinct CDR3 sequences, with about 9% of them counted one time only. More than 13% of the sample goes to the ten largest clones. The time point label, read with the paper, signifies: pre-sensitization, week 0. The treatment or condition tag for this specimen amounts to: therapeutic diphenylcyclopropenone sensitization with weekly scalp DPC. Here the sequenced sample was whole blood, taken in connection with sensitization to the hapten diphenylcyclopropenone (DPC). These receptors were obtained from a woman between 40 and 50 years old with alopecia areata. Some clones in this sample may be carry-over from other donors' samples.

This clonotype was seen many times. The chain employs TRBV29-1 and TRBJ1-5, with D uncertain. The germline V and J ends were trimmed by 7 bases and 0 bases, with 4 bases remaining between them. This CDR3 is 11 amino acids long. CDR1 is SQVTM, CDR2 ANQGSEA, per germline. For the CDR3, the DNA is TGCAGCGCGGGTAGCAATCAGCCCCAGCATTTT. It specifies CSAGSNQPQHF. The variable domain in full, completed from reference TRBV29-1 and TRBJ1-5, reads SAVISQKPSRDICQRGTSLTIQCQVDSQVTMMFWYRQQPGQSLTLIATANQGSEATYESGFVIDKFPISRPNLTFSTLTVSNMSPEDSSIYLCSAGSNQPQHFGDGTRLSIL.

The chain couples TRBV28 to TRBJ2-2; 13 bases align to TRBD2. Germline CDR1 and CDR2: MDHEN and SYDVKM. The CDR3 has 18 amino acids. V was pared by 3 bases and J by 4 bases, with 8 bases of the junction left unmatched. The CDR3 region has the DNA TGTGCCAGCAGTTTCCTAGGACTAGCGGGGGCCGGCACCGGGGAGCTGTTTTTT. Its translation: CASSFLGLAGAGTGELFF.

This clonotype came up many times. The chain has TRBV12-3 or TRBV12-4 and TRBJ1-5, with TRBD1 identical over 7 bases. This CDR3 contains 14 residues. J gave up 2 bases and V 5 bases, and 3 bases lay outside the gene matches. The CDR3 loop reads CASSHGQGNQPQHF. CDR3 nucleotides: TGTGCCAGCAGTCACGGACAGGGCAATCAGCCCCAGCATTTT.

This clonotype was observed many times. This sequence joins TRBV30 and TRBJ1-2, with D unresolved. V gave up 0 bases and J gave up 0 bases, with 14 bases separating them. The germline V gene has CDR1 GTSNPN and CDR2 SVGIG (reference sequence). The CDR3 is 16 amino acids. Here the CDR3 DNA reads TGTGCCTGGAGTGTCCGGAGGGCAATAGCTAACTATGGCTACACCTTC. It translates to CAWSVRRAIANYGYTF.

This clonotype was seen a handful of times. The J gene is TRBJ2-3, the V gene TRBV20-1; the D gene is possibly TRBD2 (6 bases). Trimming pared 2 bases from V and 2 bases from J, leaving 20 bases between. The CDR3 is made up of 17 amino acids. Germline V gives CDR1 DFQATT, CDR2 SNEGSKA (reference sequence). CDR3 nucleotides: TGCAGTGCTAGATCCTCCGAGGGGACTGGAGACACAGATACGCAGTATTTT. This encodes CSARSSEGTGDTDTQYF.

This clonotype was observed at least ten times. The chain joins TRBV6-5 to TRBJ2-3; 8 bases align to TRBD2. Germline CDR1 and CDR2: MNHEY and SVGAGI. J gave up 2 bases and V 4 bases, and 5 bases lay outside the gene matches. The CDR3 length is 15 residues. The CDR3 sequence: CASSFGGAHTDTQYF. The CDR3 bases are TGTGCCAGCAGTTTCGGGGGGGCCCACACAGATACGCAGTATTTT.

The chain is built from TRBV6-2 or TRBV6-3 and TRBJ1-1; the match to TRBD1 covers 7 bases. V was clipped by 4 bases and J by 0 bases; unmatched bases: 2. The CDR3 contains 14 residues. Germline V gene sequence: CDR1 MNHEY, CDR2 SVGEGT. CDR3 DNA sequence: TGTGCCAGCAGTTCGGGACAGATGAACACTGAAGCTTTCTTT. Translated, it gives CASSSGQMNTEAFF.

This clonotype came up a few times. The CDR3 loop reads CASSGGTGLDEKLFF. The CDR3, as DNA: TGTGCCAGCAGTGGGGGGACAGGGCTGGATGAAAAACTGTTTTTT. The rearrangement joins TRBV28 to TRBJ1-4; 9 nucleotides align to TRBD1. V lost 5 bases to trimming and J lost 6 bases; unmatched junction nucleotides: 7. From germline, CDR1 is MDHEN and CDR2 SYDVKM. The CDR3 runs 15 residues.

This clonotype was recorded at least ten times. The chain has TRBV2 and TRBJ2-1; D is possibly TRBD1 or TRBD2 (5 bases each). Germline-derived CDR1 and CDR2 are SNHLY and FYNNEI. This CDR3 is 13 amino acids long. V shed 8 bases and J shed 4 bases, with 12 bases lying between them. The CDR3 loop reads CASGDGPYNEQFF. The CDR3 coding sequence is TGTGCCAGCGGGGACGGCCCTTACAATGAGCAGTTCTTC. Full variable domain (rest looked up from reference TRBV2 and TRBJ2-1): EPEVTQTPSHQVTQMGQEVILRCVPISNHLYFYWYRQILGQKVEFLVSFYNNEISEKSEIFDDQFSVERPDGSNFTLKIRSTKLEDSAMYFCASGDGPYNEQFFGPGTRLTVL.

This clonotype occurred many times. The chain joins TRBV6-2 or TRBV6-3 to TRBJ1-5; unclear D gene. There are 12 residues in the CDR3. Germline CDR1 and CDR2: MNHEY and SVGEGT. V was trimmed by 8 bases and J by 7 bases, leaving 12 bases between them. In nucleotides, the CDR3 is TGTGCCAGCGGAAAACAAGGGCAGCCCCAGCATTTT. It is translated as CASGKQGQPQHF.

This clonotype was recorded at least ten times. The V gene is TRBV6-6, the J gene TRBJ1-2, with 10 positions matching TRBD1. Germline CDR1 is MNHNY and CDR2 is SVGAGI (reference sequence). The CDR3 sequence is 15 residues long. V dropped 3 bases and J dropped 3; count of bases not matched to a gene: 4. The CDR3 reads CASSYKTGGHYGYTF. CDR3 sequence (DNA): TGTGCCAGCAGTTATAAGACAGGGGGCCACTATGGCTACACCTTC.

This clonotype was recorded at least ten times. J is TRBJ2-5 and V is TRBV27, with D possibly called TRBD1 or TRBD2 (5 bases each). The CDR3 is made up of 15 amino acids. Trimming shortened V by 0 bases and J by 1 base, and 9 bases separated the two germline ends. Germline-derived CDR1 and CDR2 are MNHEY and SMNVEV (reference sequence). The CDR3 is CASSLSRGSQETQYF. CDR3 DNA sequence: TGTGCCAGCAGTTTATCGAGGGGCAGCCAAGAGACCCAGTACTTC.

The sample holds many counts of this clonotype. This rearrangement joins TRBV7-9 to TRBJ1-1; D is possibly TRBD1 (5 bases). This CDR3 has 12 residues. The V end was cut by 4 bases, the J end by 11 bases, with 14 bases between. Germline CDR1 SEHNR, CDR2 FQNEAQ (reference sequence). The CDR3 region is CASSSVGGKAFF. CDR3 sequence (DNA): TGTGCCAGCAGCTCCGTCGGGGGAAAGGCTTTCTTT.

As to this clonotype: It may be a read error: a sequence one base away is much more abundant. This chain connects TRBV6-5 to TRBJ1-6, with a weak D call TRBD1 (6 bases). The CDR3 totals 15 residues. Germline-derived CDR1 and CDR2 are MNHEY and SVGAGI. The DNA for the CDR3 is TGTGCCAGCAGTTACGGGACATTTGTTAATTCACCCGTCCACTTT. It encodes CASSYGTFVNSPVHF.

The genes are TRBV4-1 and TRBJ2-7; D perhaps matches TRBD1 (5 bases). Between the trimmed V and J ends, which lost 3 bases and 2 bases, there was a span of 14 bases. The CDR3 is made up of 15 amino acids. Germline-derived CDR1 and CDR2 are MGHRA and YSYEKL. This chain's CDR3 is CASSQAPTDTYEQYF. The CDR3 DNA reads as TGCGCCAGCAGCCAGGCCCCGACAGATACCTACGAGCAGTACTTC.

Many counts were recorded for this clonotype. The DNA for the CDR3 is TGTGCCAGTAGTATCGGACGGATAGACTACAATGAGCAGTTCTTC. It yields the protein CASSIGRIDYNEQFF. The chain uses TRBV19 and TRBJ2-1, with no clear D. Germline CDR1 reads LNHDA; CDR2 reads SQIVND (reference sequence). The CDR3 contains 15 residues. The germline V and J ends were trimmed by 3 bases and 3 bases, with 12 bases remaining between them.

At least ten counts were recorded for this clonotype. This chain joins TRBV19 and TRBJ2-7; the D is unclear. Germline-derived CDR1 and CDR2 are LNHDA and SQIVND (reference sequence). Trimming stripped 4 bases from V and 0 bases from J, with 7 bases between. The CDR3 covers 13 residues. Here the CDR3 DNA reads TGTGCCAGTAGTAGTGTCAGCTCCTACGAGCAGTACTTC. Protein: CASSSVSSYEQYF. Looking up the rest from reference TRBV19 and TRBJ2-7 gives the full variable domain: DGGITQSPKYLFRKEGQNVTLSCEQNLNHDAMYWYRQDPGQGLRLIYYSQIVNDFQKGDIAEGYSVSREKKESFPLTVTSAQKNPTAFYLCASSSVSSYEQYFGPGTRLTVT.

This clonotype has at least ten counts. The J gene is TRBJ2-7, the V gene TRBV25-1; no clear D. This CDR3 is built from 12 residues. The V end was cut by 3 bases, the J end by 3 bases, with 6 bases between. The germline CDR1 and CDR2 sequences are MGHDK and SYGVNS. The CDR3 region has the DNA TGTGCCAGCAGTGAGTCGGGCTACGAGCAGTACTTC. This gives the protein CASSESGYEQYF.